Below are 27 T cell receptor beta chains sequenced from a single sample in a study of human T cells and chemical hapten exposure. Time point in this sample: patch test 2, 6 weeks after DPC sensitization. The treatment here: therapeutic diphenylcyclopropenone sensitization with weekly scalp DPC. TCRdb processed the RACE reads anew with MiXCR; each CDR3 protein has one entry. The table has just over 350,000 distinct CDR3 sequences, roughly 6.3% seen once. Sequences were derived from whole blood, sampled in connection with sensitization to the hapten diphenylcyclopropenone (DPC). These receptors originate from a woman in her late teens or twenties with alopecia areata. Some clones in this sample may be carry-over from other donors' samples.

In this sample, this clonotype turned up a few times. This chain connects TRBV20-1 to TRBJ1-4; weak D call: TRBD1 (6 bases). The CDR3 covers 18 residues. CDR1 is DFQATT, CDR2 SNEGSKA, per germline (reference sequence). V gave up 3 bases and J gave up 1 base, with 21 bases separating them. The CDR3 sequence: CSARRSGQGFGTNEKLFF. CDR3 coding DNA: TGCAGTGCTAGGAGATCCGGTCAGGGGTTTGGAACTAATGAAAAACTGTTTTTT.

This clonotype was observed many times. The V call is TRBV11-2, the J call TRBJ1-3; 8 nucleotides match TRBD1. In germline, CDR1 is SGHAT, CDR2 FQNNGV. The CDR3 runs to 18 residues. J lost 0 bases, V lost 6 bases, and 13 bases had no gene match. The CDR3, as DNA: TGTGCCAGCAGACCGATACAGGACAGGGACTCCTCTGGAAACACCATATATTTT. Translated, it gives CASRPIQDRDSSGNTIYF.

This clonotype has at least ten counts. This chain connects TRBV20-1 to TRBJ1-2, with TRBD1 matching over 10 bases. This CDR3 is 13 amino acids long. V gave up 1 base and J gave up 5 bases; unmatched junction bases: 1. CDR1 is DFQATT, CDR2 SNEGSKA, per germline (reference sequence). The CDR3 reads CSARVGQGYGYTF. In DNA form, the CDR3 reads TGCAGTGCTAGAGTGGGACAGGGGTATGGCTACACCTTC.

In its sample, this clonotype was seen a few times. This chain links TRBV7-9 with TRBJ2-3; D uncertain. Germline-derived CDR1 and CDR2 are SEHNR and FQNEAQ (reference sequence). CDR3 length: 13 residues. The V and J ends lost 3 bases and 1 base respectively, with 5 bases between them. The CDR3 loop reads CASSFPRTDTQYF. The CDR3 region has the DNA TGTGCCAGCAGCTTTCCCCGCACAGATACGCAGTATTTT.

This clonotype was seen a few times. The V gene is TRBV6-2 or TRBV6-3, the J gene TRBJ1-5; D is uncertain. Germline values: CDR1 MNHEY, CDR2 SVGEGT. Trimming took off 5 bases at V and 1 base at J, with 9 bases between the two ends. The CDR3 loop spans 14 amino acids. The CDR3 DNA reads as TGTGCCAGCAGTCGCCTTAAGAGCAATCAGCCCCAGCATTTT. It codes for CASSRLKSNQPQHF.

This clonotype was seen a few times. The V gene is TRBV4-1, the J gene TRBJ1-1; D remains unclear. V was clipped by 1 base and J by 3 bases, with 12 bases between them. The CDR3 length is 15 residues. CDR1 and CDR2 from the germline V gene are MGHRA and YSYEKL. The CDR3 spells CASSQAPTRDTEAFF. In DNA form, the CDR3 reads TGCGCCAGCAGCCAAGCCCCCACTAGAGACACTGAAGCTTTCTTT.

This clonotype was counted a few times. The CDR3 DNA is TGCGCCAGCAGCTTGGGCTACAGGGAAGGCACTGAAGCTTTCTTT. It yields the protein CASSLGYREGTEAFF. This chain links TRBV5-1 with TRBJ1-1; weak D call: TRBD1 (6 bases). V was trimmed by 0 bases and J by 4 bases, leaving 13 bases between them. The CDR3 has 15 amino acids. Germline V gene lookup returns CDR1 SGHRS and CDR2 YFSETQ.

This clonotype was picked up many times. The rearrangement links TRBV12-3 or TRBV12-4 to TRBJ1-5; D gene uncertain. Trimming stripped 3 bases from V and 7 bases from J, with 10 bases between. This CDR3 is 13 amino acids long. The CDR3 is CASSLEGSQPQHF. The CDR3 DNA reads TGTGCCAGCAGTTTGGAGGGTAGCCAGCCCCAGCATTTT.

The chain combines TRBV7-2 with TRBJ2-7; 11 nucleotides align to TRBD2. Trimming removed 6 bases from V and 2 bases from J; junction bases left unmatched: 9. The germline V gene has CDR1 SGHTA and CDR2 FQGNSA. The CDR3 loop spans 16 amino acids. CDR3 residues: CASRFSGGALTYEQYF. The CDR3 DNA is TGTGCCAGCAGATTTAGCGGGGGGGCCTTGACCTACGAGCAGTACTTC.

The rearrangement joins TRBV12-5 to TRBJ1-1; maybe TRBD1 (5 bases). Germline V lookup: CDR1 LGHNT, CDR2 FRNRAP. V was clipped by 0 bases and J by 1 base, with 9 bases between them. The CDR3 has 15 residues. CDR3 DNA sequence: TGTGCTAGTGGTTTGGTACTTGACAGGAACACTGAAGCTTTCTTT. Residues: CASGLVLDRNTEAFF.

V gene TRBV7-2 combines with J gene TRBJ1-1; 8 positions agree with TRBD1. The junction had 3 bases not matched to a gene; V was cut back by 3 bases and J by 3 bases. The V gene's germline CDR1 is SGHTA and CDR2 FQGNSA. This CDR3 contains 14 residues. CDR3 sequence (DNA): TGTGCCAGCAGCTTCAGGGGGCGGGACACTGAAGCTTTCTTT. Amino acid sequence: CASSFRGRDTEAFF. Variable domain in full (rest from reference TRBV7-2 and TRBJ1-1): GAGVSQSPSNKVTEKGKDVELRCDPISGHTALYWYRQSLGQGLEFLIYFQGNSAPDKSGLPSDRFSAERTGGSVSTLTIQRTQQEDSAVYLCASSFRGRDTEAFFGQGTRLTVV.

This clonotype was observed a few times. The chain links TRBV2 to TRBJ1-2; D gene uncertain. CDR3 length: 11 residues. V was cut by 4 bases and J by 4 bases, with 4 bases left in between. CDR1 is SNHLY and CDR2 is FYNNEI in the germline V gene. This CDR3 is CASSVVYGYTF. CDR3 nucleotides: TGTGCCAGCAGTGTAGTCTATGGCTACACCTTC. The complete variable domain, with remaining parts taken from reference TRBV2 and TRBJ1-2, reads EPEVTQTPSHQVTQMGQEVILRCVPISNHLYFYWYRQILGQKVEFLVSFYNNEISEKSEIFDDQFSVERPDGSNFTLKIRSTKLEDSAMYFCASSVVYGYTFGSGTRLTVV.

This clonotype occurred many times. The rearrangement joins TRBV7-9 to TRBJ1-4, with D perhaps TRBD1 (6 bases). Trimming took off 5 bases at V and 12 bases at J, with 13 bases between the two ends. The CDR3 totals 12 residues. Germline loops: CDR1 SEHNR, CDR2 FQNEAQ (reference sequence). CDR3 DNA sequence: TGTGCCAGCAGCCCAGGGACACCGGAACTGTTTTTT. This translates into CASSPGTPELFF. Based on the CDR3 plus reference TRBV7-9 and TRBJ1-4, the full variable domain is DTGVSQNPRHKITKRGQNVTFRCDPISEHNRLYWYRQTLGQGPEFLTYFQNEAQLEKSRLLSDRFSAERPKGSFSTLEIQRTEQGDSAMYLCASSPGTPELFFGSGTQLSVL.

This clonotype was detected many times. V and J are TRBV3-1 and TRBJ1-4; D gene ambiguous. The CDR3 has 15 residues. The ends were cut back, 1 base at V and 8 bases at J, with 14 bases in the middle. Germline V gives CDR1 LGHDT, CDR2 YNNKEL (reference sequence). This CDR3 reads CASSQVVGPSEKLFF. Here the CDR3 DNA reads TGTGCCAGCAGCCAAGTCGTAGGGCCCTCCGAAAAACTGTTTTTT.

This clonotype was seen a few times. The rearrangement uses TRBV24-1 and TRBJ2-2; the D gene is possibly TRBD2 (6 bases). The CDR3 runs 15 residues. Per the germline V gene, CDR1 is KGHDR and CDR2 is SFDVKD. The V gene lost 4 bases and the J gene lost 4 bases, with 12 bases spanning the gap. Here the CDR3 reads CATSESGTFTGELFF. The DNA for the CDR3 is TGTGCCACCAGTGAATCCGGGACTTTCACCGGGGAGCTGTTTTTT.

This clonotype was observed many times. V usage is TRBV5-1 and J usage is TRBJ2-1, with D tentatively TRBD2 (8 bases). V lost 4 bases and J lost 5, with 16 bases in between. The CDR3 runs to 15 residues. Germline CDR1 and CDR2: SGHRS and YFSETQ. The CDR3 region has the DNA TGCGCCAGCAGCCAGGGGGGACTAGGCAACAATGAGCAGTTCTTC. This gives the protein CASSQGGLGNNEQFF.

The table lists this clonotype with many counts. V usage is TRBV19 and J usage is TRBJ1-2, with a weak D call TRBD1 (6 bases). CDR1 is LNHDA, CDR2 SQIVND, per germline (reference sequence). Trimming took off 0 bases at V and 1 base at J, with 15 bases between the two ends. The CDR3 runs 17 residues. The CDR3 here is CASSIDPGQHLNYGYTF. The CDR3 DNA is TGTGCCAGTAGTATAGACCCCGGACAGCACCTTAACTATGGCTACACCTTC. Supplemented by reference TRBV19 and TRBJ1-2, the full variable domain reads DGGITQSPKYLFRKEGQNVTLSCEQNLNHDAMYWYRQDPGQGLRLIYYSQIVNDFQKGDIAEGYSVSREKKESFPLTVTSAQKNPTAFYLCASSIDPGQHLNYGYTFGSGTRLTVV.

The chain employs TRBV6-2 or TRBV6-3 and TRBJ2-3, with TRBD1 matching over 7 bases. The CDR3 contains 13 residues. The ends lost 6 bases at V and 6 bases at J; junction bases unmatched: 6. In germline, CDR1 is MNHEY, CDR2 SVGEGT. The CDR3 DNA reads TGTGCCAGCAGGTCTGGACAGGTGGATACGCAGTATTTT. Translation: CASRSGQVDTQYF.

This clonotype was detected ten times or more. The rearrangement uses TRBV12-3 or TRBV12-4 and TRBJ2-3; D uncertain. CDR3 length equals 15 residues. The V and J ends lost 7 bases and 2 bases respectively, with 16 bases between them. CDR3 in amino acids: CASNLLTAATDTQYF. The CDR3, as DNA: TGTGCCAGCAACCTCCTTACTGCCGCCACAGATACGCAGTATTTT.

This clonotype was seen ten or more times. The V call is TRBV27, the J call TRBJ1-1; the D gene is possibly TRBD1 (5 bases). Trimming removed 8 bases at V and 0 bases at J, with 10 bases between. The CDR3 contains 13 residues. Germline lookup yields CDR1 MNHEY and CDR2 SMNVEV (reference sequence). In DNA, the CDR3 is TGTGCCAGCCAAGGGGCCTTGAACACTGAAGCTTTCTTT. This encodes CASQGALNTEAFF.

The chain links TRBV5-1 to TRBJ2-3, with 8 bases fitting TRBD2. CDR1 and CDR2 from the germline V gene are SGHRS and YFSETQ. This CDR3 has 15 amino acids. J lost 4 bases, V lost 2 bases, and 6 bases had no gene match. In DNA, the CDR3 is TGCGCCAGCAGCTTTTTAGCGGGGATCGCAGATACGCAGTATTTT. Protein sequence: CASSFLAGIADTQYF.

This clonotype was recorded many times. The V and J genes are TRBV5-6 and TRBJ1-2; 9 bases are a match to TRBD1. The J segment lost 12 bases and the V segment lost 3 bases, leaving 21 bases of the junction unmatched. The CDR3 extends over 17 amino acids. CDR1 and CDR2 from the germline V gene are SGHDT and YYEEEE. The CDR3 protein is CASSWTGARDSSMLHTF. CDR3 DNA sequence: TGTGCCAGCAGCTGGACAGGGGCCCGCGACTCTTCTATGCTGCACACCTTC.

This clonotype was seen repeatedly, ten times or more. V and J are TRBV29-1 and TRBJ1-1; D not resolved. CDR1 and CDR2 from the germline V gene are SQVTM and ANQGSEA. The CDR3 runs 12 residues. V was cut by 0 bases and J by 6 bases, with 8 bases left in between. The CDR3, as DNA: TGCAGCGTTGAAGATCGCGTATCTGAAGCTTTCTTT. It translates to CSVEDRVSEAFF.

The CDR3 nucleotides are TGCGCCAGCAGCCAAGACCCGCCGGACAGGGAGTACAATGAGCAGTTCTTC. Encoded protein: CASSQDPPDREYNEQFF. V gene TRBV4-3 combines with J gene TRBJ2-1, with 8 bases fitting TRBD1. The ends lost 0 bases at V and 4 bases at J; junction bases unmatched: 8. CDR3 length: 17 residues. Per germline, CDR1 LGHNA and CDR2 YSLEER.

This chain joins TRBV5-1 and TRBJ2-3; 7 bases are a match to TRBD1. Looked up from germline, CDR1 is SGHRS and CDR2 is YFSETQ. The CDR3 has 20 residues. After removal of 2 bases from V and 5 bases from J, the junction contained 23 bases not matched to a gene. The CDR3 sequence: CASSFLPLNPTGTSGDTQYF. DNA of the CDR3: TGCGCCAGCAGCTTCTTACCTTTGAACCCGACAGGGACGTCTGGAGATACGCAGTATTTT.

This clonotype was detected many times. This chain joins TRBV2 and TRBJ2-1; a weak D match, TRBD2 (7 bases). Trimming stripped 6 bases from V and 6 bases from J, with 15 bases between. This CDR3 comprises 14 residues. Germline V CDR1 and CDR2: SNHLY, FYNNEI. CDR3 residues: CASRRGGSLNEQFF. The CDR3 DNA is TGTGCCAGCAGGAGGGGGGGTTCCCTCAATGAGCAGTTCTTC.

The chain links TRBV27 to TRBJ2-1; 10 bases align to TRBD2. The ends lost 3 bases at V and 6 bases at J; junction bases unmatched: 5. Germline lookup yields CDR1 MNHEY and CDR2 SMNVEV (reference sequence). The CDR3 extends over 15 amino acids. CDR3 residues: CASSFTASGGNEQFF. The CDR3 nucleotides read TGTGCCAGCAGTTTTACTGCTAGCGGGGGCAATGAGCAGTTCTTC.